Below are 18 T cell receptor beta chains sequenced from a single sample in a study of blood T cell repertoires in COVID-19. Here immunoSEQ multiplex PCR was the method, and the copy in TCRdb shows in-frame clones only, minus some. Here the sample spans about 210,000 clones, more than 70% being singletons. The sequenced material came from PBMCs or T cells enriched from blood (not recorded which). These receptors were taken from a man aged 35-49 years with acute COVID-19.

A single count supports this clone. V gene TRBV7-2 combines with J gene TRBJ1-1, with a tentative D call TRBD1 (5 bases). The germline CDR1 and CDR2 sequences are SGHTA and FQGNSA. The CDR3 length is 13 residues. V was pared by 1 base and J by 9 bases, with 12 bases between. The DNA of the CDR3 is TGTGCCAGCAGCTTAGTCAACGGGGGACAAGCTTTCTTT. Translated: CASSLVNGGQAFF.

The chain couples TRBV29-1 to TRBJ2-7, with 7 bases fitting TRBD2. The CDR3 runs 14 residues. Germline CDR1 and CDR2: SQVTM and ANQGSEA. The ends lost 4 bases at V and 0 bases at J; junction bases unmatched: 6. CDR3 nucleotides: TGCAGCGTTGGGACTAGTTCGGTCTCCTACGAGCAGTACTTC. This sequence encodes CSVGTSSVSYEQYF.

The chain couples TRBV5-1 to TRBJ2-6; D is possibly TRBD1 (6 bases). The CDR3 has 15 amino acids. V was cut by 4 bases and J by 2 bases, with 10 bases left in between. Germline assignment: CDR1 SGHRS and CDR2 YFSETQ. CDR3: CASSQTGPGANVLTF. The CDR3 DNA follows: TGCGCCAGCAGCCAAACAGGGCCTGGGGCCAACGTCCTGACTTTC. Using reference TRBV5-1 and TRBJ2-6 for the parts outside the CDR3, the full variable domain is KAGVTQTPRYLIKTRGQQVTLSCSPISGHRSVSWYQQTPGQGLQFLFEYFSETQRNKGNFPGRFSGRQFSNSRSEMNVSTLELGDSALYLCASSQTGPGANVLTFGAGSRLTVL.

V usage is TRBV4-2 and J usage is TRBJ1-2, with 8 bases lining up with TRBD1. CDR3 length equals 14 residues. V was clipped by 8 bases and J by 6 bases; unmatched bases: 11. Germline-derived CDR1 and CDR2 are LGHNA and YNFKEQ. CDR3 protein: CASDPEGRGHGYTF. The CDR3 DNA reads TGTGCCAGCGATCCGGAGGGCAGGGGGCATGGCTACACCTTC.

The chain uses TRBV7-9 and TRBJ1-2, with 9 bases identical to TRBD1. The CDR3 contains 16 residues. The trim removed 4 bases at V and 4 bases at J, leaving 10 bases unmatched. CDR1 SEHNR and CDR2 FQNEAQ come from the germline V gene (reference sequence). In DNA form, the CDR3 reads TGTGCCAGCAGCTCGGGGACAGGGCGAGGGGCCTATGGCTACACCTTC. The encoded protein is CASSSGTGRGAYGYTF.

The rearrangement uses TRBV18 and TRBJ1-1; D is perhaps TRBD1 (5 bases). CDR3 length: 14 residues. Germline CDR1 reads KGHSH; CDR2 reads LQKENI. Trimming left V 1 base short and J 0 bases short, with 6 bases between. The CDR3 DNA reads TGTGCCAGCTCACCACAAGGGGTGAACACTGAAGCTTTCTTT. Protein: CASSPQGVNTEAFF. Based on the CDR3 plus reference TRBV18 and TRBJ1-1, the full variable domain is NAGVMQNPRHLVRRRGQEARLRCSPMKGHSHVYWYRQLPEEGLKFMVYLQKENIIDESGMPKERFSAEFPKEGPSILRIQQVVRGDSAAYFCASSPQGVNTEAFFGQGTRLTVV.

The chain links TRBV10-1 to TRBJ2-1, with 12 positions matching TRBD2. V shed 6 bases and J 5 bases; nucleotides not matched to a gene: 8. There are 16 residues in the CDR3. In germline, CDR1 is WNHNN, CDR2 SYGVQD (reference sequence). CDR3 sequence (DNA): TGCGCCAGCAGCAACCACGGACTAGCGGGGAACAATGAGCAGTTCTTC. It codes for CASSNHGLAGNNEQFF.

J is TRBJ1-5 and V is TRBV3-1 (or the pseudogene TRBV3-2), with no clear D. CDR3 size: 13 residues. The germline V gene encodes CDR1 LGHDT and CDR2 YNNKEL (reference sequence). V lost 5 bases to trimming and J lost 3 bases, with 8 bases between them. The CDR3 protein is CASSFSSNQPQHF. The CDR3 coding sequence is TGTGCCAGCAGCTTCTCTTCCAATCAGCCCCAGCATTTT.

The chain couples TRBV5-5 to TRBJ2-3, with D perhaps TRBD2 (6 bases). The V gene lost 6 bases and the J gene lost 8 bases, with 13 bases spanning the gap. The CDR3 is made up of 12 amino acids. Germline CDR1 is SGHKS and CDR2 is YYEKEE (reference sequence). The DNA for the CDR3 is TGTGCCAGCACCCTGGTGGGGGGTACGCAGTATTTT. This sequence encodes CASTLVGGTQYF. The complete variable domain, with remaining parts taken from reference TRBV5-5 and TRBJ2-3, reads DAGVTQSPTHLIKTRGQQVTLRCSPISGHKSVSWYQQVLGQGPQFIFQYYEKEERGRGNFPDRFSARQFPNYSSELNVNALLLGDSALYLCASTLVGGTQYFGPGTRLTVL.

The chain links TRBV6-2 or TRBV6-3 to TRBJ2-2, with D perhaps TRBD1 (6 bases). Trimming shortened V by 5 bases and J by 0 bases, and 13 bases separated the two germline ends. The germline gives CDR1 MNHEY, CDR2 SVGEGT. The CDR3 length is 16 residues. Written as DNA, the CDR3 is TGTGCCAGCAGTCGGGACACGGCTGCGAACACCGGGGAGCTGTTTTTT. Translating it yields CASSRDTAANTGELFF.

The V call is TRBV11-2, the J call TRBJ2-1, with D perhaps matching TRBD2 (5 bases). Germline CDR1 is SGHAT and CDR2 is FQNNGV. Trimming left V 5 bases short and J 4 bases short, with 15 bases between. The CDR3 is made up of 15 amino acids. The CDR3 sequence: CASSPLRTGYNEQFF. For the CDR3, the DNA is TGTGCCAGCAGCCCCCTGAGGACGGGGTACAATGAGCAGTTCTTC.

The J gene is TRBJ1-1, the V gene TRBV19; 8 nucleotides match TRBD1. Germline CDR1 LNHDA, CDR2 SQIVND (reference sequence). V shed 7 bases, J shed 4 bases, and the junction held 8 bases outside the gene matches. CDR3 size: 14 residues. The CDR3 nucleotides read TGTGCCAGTACTCGGACAGGGTCTTTCACTGAAGCTTTCTTT. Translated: CASTRTGSFTEAFF.

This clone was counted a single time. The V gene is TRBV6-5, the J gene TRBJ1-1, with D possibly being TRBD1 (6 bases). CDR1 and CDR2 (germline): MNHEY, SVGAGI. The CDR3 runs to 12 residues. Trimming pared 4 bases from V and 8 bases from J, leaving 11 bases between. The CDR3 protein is CASSWEGGEAFF. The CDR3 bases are TGTGCCAGCAGTTGGGAGGGGGGGGAAGCTTTCTTT.

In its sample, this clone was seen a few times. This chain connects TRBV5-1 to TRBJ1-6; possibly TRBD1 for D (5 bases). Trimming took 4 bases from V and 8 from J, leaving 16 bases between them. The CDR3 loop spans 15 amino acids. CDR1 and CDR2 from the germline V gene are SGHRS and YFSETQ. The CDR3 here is CASSPRVGGDSPLHF. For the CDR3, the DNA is TGCGCCAGCAGCCCTCGGGTGGGGGGAGATTCACCCCTCCACTTT.

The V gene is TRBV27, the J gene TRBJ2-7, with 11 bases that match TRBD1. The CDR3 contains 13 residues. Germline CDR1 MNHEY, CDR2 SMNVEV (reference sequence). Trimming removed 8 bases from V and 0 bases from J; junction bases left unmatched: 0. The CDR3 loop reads CASGTGGSYEQYF. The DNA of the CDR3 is TGTGCCAGCGGGACAGGGGGCTCCTACGAGCAGTACTTC.

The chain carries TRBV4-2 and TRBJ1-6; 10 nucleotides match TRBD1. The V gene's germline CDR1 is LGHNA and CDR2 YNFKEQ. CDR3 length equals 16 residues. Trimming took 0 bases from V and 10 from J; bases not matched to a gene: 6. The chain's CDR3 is CASSQETGQGVSPLHF. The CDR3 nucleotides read TGTGCCAGCAGCCAAGAAACTGGACAGGGGGTATCACCCCTCCACTTT.

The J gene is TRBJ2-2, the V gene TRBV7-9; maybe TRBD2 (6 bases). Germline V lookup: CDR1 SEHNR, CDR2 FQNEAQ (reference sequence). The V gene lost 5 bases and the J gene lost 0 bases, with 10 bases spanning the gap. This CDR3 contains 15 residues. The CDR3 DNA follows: TGTGCCAGCAGCCTCCTAGCGCCGAACACCGGGGAGCTGTTTTTT. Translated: CASSLLAPNTGELFF.

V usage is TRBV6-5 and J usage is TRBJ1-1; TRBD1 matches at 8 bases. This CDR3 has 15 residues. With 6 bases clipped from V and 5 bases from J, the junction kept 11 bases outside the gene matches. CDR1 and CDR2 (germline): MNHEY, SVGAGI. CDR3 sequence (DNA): TGTGCCAGCAGCCAAACCGGGACAGGAAAAACTGAAGCTTTCTTT. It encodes CASSQTGTGKTEAFF.